The 10 T cell receptor beta chains below were found in one sample sequenced in a study of blood T cells in healthy people across ages. With a J-beta primer mix and a sample-barcoded 5' primer, a second PCR ran roughly 7 to 11 cycles. Each CDR3 protein gets one entry after TCRdb re-called the 5' RACE reads with MiXCR. The sample records around 900,000 distinct CDR3 sequences, around 28% being singletons. Sequenced material: blood. These receptors all come from a woman of 80 years or more in good health.

The V call is TRBV19, the J call TRBJ2-2; TRBD1 aligns across 8 bases. This CDR3 spans 13 amino acids. The V gene's germline CDR1 is LNHDA and CDR2 SQIVND (reference sequence). The ends lost 5 bases at V and 6 bases at J; junction bases unmatched: 2. DNA of the CDR3: TGTGCCAGTAGTGCGGGACAGGCCGGGGAGCTGTTTTTT. Protein product: CASSAGQAGELFF.

About this clonotype itself: A much more abundant neighbour one base away suggests this may be a read error. This chain links TRBV18 with TRBJ2-3; D possibly corresponds to TRBD1 (6 bases). The germline gives CDR1 KGHSH, CDR2 LQKENI. This CDR3 has 15 residues. DNA of the CDR3: TGTACCAGCTCACCCTTAACAGGGCCCACAGATACGCAGTATTTT. Protein product: CTSSPLTGPTDTQYF.

In its sample, this clonotype was seen many times. The CDR3 loop is CASRWQEWGGDNEQFF. For the CDR3, the DNA is TGTGCCAGCCGGTGGCAGGAATGGGGGGGGGACAATGAGCAGTTCTTC. The chain carries TRBV6-2 or TRBV6-3 and TRBJ2-1; 7 bases are a match to TRBD2. In germline, CDR1 is MNHEY, CDR2 SVGEGT. With V trimmed by 8 bases and J by 5 bases, 15 bases remained unmatched. CDR3 size: 16 residues.

The chain has TRBV7-2 and TRBJ1-6, with TRBD1 matching over 7 bases. The CDR3 is 14 amino acids. CDR1 SGHTA and CDR2 FQGNSA come from the germline V gene. Trimming took 5 bases from V and 9 from J; bases not matched to a gene: 7. CDR3 nucleotide sequence: TGTGCCAGCAGCCCACAGGGGTCGGGTTCACCCCTCCACTTT. Translation gives CASSPQGSGSPLHF.

This clonotype was recorded at least ten times. The V and J genes are TRBV20-1 and TRBJ2-5; TRBD2 is a possible D gene (6 bases). The length of the CDR3 is 14 residues. CDR1 DFQATT and CDR2 SNEGSKA come from the germline V gene (reference sequence). V lost 3 bases and J lost 5, with 16 bases in between. Written as DNA, the CDR3 is TGCAGTGCTAGTCCAGGCGGGGCGTGGGAGACCCAGTACTTC. It codes for CSASPGGAWETQYF.

This clonotype was observed at least ten times. The chain couples TRBV20-1 to TRBJ2-5; possible D gene TRBD1, 5 bases. V dropped 0 bases and J dropped 4 bases, with 12 bases sitting between them. In germline, CDR1 is DFQATT, CDR2 SNEGSKA (reference sequence). The CDR3 runs 14 residues. The CDR3 sequence is CSARDLRGGETQYF. In DNA, the CDR3 is TGCAGTGCTAGAGATCTTAGGGGCGGAGAGACCCAGTACTTC.

This clonotype was counted between two and nine times. The chain employs TRBV3-1 and TRBJ2-7; D remains ambiguous. V was clipped by 1 base and J by 0 bases, with 13 bases between them. The germline V gene has CDR1 LGHDT and CDR2 YNNKEL (reference sequence). CDR3 length equals 16 residues. DNA of the CDR3: TGTGCCAGCAGCCAAGTCTGGGGTGGCAGCTCCTACGAGCAGTACTTC. As protein: CASSQVWGGSSYEQYF.

For this clonotype: A much larger clone differs by one base, so this may be a read error. In nucleotides, the CDR3 is TGTGCCAGCAGCTCGACAGAGAGTCGAGGCTACACCTTC. Residues: CASSSTESRGYTF. The rearrangement links TRBV7-2 to TRBJ1-2; tentative D call: TRBD1 (5 bases). Trimming took off 4 bases at V and 8 bases at J, with 14 bases between the two ends. This CDR3 is 13 amino acids long. Germline V CDR1 and CDR2: SGHTA, FQGNSA.

Note on this clonotype: A much larger clone sits a single nucleotide away, making a read error possible. This sequence joins TRBV7-2 and TRBJ2-5; the D gene is possibly TRBD2 (6 bases). CDR3 length: 13 amino acids. Germline V lookup: CDR1 SGHTA, CDR2 FQGNSA. V gave up 6 bases and J gave up 4 bases, with 12 bases separating them. The CDR3 sequence: CASRAAGLETQYF. In nucleotides, the CDR3 is TGTGCCAGCAGAGCGGCGGGGTTAGAGACCCAGTACTTC.

This clonotype was seen only a few times. The rearrangement uses TRBV11-2 and TRBJ2-1; 7 positions match TRBD2. The length of the CDR3 is 15 residues. V trimming: 2 bases; J trimming: 1 base; junction bases outside the gene matches: 2. The germline V gene encodes CDR1 SGHAT and CDR2 FQNNGV. The CDR3 nucleotides read TGTGCCAGCAGCTTATTACTAGCGTCCTACAATGAGCAGTTCTTC. The encoded protein is CASSLLLASYNEQFF.